This T cell receptor (beta chain) was recorded in a study of CXCR3-negative and CXCR3-positive naive CD8 T cells. Findings and caveats of the study: Naive subsets displayed similar surface CD5, and TCR strength was inferred from TRB CDR3 properties. TRB CDR3s of CXCR3-positive naive cells were more hydrophobic than those of CXCR3-negative naive cells.

Notes on this clonotype: Its antigen is currently unknown.

The authors prepared UMI-labeled TRB cDNA libraries by 5' RACE. For each CDR3 protein, TCRdb gives one entry from its re-call of the 5' RACE reads, without DNA. The sample's table shows around 140,000 distinct CDR3 sequences. Sequenced: naive CXCR3+ CD8+ T cells from blood. Indicated subset: CD45RO-CCR7+CD27+CD95- naive CD8+ T cells expressing CXCR3 (TNR3+). This TCR was sampled from a human donor in good health. Some clones in this sample may be carry-over from other donors' samples.

The CDR3: CASSLETGANEQFF. This rearrangement joins TRBV12-3 or TRBV12-4 to TRBJ2-1; as DNA is missing, the TRBD1 call by TCRdb cannot be tested. There are 14 residues in the CDR3.